This T cell receptor (beta chain) came from a study of T-cell reconstitution after alpha-beta-depleted transplantation in children. For TCRbeta, the library was prepared with unique molecular identifiers. A single record per CDR3 protein comes from TCRdb applying MiXCR to the PCR reads. The table has fewer than 450,000 distinct CDR3 sequences, roughly 17% seen once; the top ten hold about 41%. In this sample, this clonotype turned up once. Its antigen is undetermined. General study results and limits: About two months after transplant, alpha-beta T cells reportedly came from several hundred expanded graft clones. Diversity and T-cell counts at one year after transplant derived mostly from new T cells.

This TCR came from a male patient between 2 and 10 years old who had a stem cell transplant for acute lymphoblastic leukemia, so the T cells may come from the graft donor. The sequenced sample was PBMCs, mostly from graft donor cells, obtained 360 days after TCRalphabeta/CD19-depleted stem cell transplant.

CDR3 coding DNA: TGTGCCAGCAGTCAAGACAGGGCGCAGGGTGGCTACACCTTC. Its protein is CASSQDRAQGGYTF. V gene TRBV12-3 or TRBV12-4 combines with J gene TRBJ1-2, with 7 bases fitting TRBD1. V gave up 5 bases and J gave up 7 bases; unmatched junction bases: 10. The CDR3 consists of 14 residues.